The 17 T cell receptor beta chains presented below share a single source sample, sequenced in a study of cytomegalovirus exposure and HLA in healthy donors. PCR amplification relied on 60 Vbeta primers (plus 13 Jbeta primers). This table comes from immunoSEQ multiplex PCR, and its TCRdb copy is limited to in-frame clones, with some not included. Seen here are 70,000 to 95,000 clones, roughly 80% observed once, and the top ten hold 2% to 2.5%. Sequencing input: PBMCs. The source is a middle-aged man in good health and CMV-seronegative.

The chain's CDR3 is CASSHRGVLNTEAFF. Here the CDR3 DNA reads TGTGCCAGCAGTCACAGGGGTGTACTGAACACTGAAGCTTTCTTT. This rearrangement joins TRBV27 to TRBJ1-1, with 7 nucleotides matching TRBD1. Per the germline V gene, CDR1 is MNHEY and CDR2 is SMNVEV (reference sequence). The CDR3 length is 15 residues. After removal of 5 bases from V and 0 bases from J, the junction contained 6 bases not matched to a gene.

Here the CDR3 DNA reads TGTGCCAGCAGAGACCTCGGGACTTCTGGGGCCAACGTCCTGACTTTC. This gives the protein CASRDLGTSGANVLTF. The J gene is TRBJ2-6, the V gene TRBV5-8; a weak D match, TRBD2 (6 bases). Per germline, CDR1 SGHTS and CDR2 YDEGEE. V dropped 5 bases and J dropped 1 base, with 13 bases sitting between them. The CDR3 is 16 amino acids.

The chain couples TRBV5-4 to TRBJ2-5, with 8 bases fitting TRBD1. With V trimmed by 4 bases and J by 2 bases, 4 bases remained unmatched. CDR1 is SGHNT, CDR2 YYREEE, per germline (reference sequence). The CDR3 contains 14 residues. This CDR3 is CASSLGQGQETQYF. CDR3 nucleotides: TGTGCCAGCAGCCTCGGACAGGGACAAGAGACCCAGTACTTC.

The chain combines TRBV7-2 with TRBJ2-7; possible D gene TRBD2, 6 bases. V lost 5 bases to trimming and J lost 6 bases, with 20 bases between them. This CDR3 is 15 amino acids long. Germline V gene lookup returns CDR1 SGHTA and CDR2 FQGNSA. The CDR3: CASSPRTTLSAEQYF. In nucleotides, the CDR3 is TGTGCCAGCAGCCCCCGGACTACCCTTTCGGCCGAGCAGTACTTC.

The chain uses TRBV10-3 and TRBJ1-1; D uncertain. Trimming took off 9 bases at V and 1 base at J, with 9 bases between the two ends. Germline V gene lookup returns CDR1 ENHRY and CDR2 SYGVKD. This CDR3 is 12 amino acids long. CDR3 nucleotide sequence: TGTGCCATTTCCGGAGGGAACACTGAAGCTTTCTTT. Translation gives CAISGGNTEAFF.

In this sample, this clone turned up once. The rearrangement links TRBV5-1 to TRBJ1-1, with 7 positions matching TRBD1. Looked up from germline, CDR1 is SGHRS and CDR2 is YFSETQ. This CDR3 has 15 residues. V shed 2 bases and J 6 bases; nucleotides not matched to a gene: 10. CDR3 loop: CASSLPSGGSAEAFF. The CDR3 DNA follows: TGCGCCAGCAGCTTACCCTCAGGGGGTTCCGCTGAAGCTTTCTTT.

This sequence joins TRBV5-1 and TRBJ2-3; 9 nucleotides match TRBD2. Germline V CDR1 and CDR2: SGHRS, YFSETQ. V was clipped by 4 bases and J by 4 bases; unmatched bases: 13. CDR3 length: 17 amino acids. CDR3 sequence reads: CASSDGFLRGGPDTQYF. The DNA for the CDR3 is TGCGCCAGCAGCGACGGGTTTTTGCGGGGGGGCCCAGATACGCAGTATTTT. The whole variable domain, remainder taken from reference TRBV5-1 and TRBJ2-3, is KAGVTQTPRYLIKTRGQQVTLSCSPISGHRSVSWYQQTPGQGLQFLFEYFSETQRNKGNFPGRFSGRQFSNSRSEMNVSTLELGDSALYLCASSDGFLRGGPDTQYFGPGTRLTVL.

The chain combines TRBV4-1 with TRBJ1-3, with TRBD1 as a possible D gene (5 bases). Germline lookup yields CDR1 MGHRA and CDR2 YSYEKL. V shed 0 bases and J shed 1 base, with 7 bases lying between them. The CDR3 is made up of 15 amino acids. This CDR3 reads CASSQDGGSGNTIYF. The CDR3 DNA sequence: TGCGCCAGCAGCCAAGATGGGGGGTCTGGAAACACCATATATTTT.

The chain links TRBV5-1 to TRBJ1-6, with D unresolved. The germline gives CDR1 SGHRS, CDR2 YFSETQ. CDR3 size: 15 residues. Trimming shortened V by 0 bases and J by 10 bases, and 14 bases separated the two germline ends. The CDR3 sequence is CASSLESDRGSPLHF. DNA for the CDR3: TGCGCCAGCAGCTTGGAGTCGGACCGAGGGTCACCCCTCCACTTT. Drawing the rest from reference TRBV5-1 and TRBJ1-6, the complete variable domain is KAGVTQTPRYLIKTRGQQVTLSCSPISGHRSVSWYQQTPGQGLQFLFEYFSETQRNKGNFPGRFSGRQFSNSRSEMNVSTLELGDSALYLCASSLESDRGSPLHFGNGTRLTVT.

The J gene is TRBJ2-2, the V gene TRBV5-1, with TRBD2 matching over 11 bases. This CDR3 comprises 17 residues. Germline CDR1 SGHRS, CDR2 YFSETQ. V lost 2 bases to trimming and J lost 4 bases; unmatched junction nucleotides: 7. The CDR3 loop is CASSLLAGGLGTGELFF. The CDR3 DNA reads as TGCGCCAGCAGCTTATTAGCGGGAGGGCTTGGCACCGGGGAGCTGTTTTTT.

The chain carries TRBV27 and TRBJ1-2; a possible D gene is TRBD1 (5 bases). V lost 3 bases and J 8 bases, leaving 19 bases between the germline ends. Looked up from germline, CDR1 is MNHEY and CDR2 is SMNVEV (reference sequence). The CDR3 extends over 15 amino acids. The CDR3 loop is CASSFLGGEERGYTF. In nucleotides, the CDR3 is TGTGCCAGCAGTTTTCTGGGAGGGGAGGAACGCGGCTACACCTTC.

The V gene is TRBV15, the J gene TRBJ1-5, with TRBD1 matching over 7 bases. J was trimmed by 2 bases and V by 2 bases; bases with no gene match: 3. The CDR3 is 15 amino acids. Germline V gene sequence: CDR1 LNHNV, CDR2 YYDKDF (reference sequence). DNA of the CDR3: TGTGCCACCAGCAGAAATACAGGGGGCAATCAGCCCCAGCATTTT. It is translated as CATSRNTGGNQPQHF.

The rearrangement joins TRBV20-1 to TRBJ2-5, with D perhaps TRBD1 (6 bases). This CDR3 is 11 amino acids long. Trimming removed 4 bases at V and 4 bases at J, with 7 bases between. CDR1 DFQATT and CDR2 SNEGSKA come from the germline V gene (reference sequence). The CDR3 loop is CSATDRETQYF. The CDR3, as DNA: TGCAGTGCTACGGACAGAGAGACCCAGTACTTC.

This chain connects TRBV28 to TRBJ2-7; 11 positions agree with TRBD2. CDR1 and CDR2 from the germline V gene are MDHEN and SYDVKM. The CDR3 loop spans 12 amino acids. V lost 7 bases, J lost 5 bases, and 1 base stayed unmatched. CDR3 loop: CASTSGRNEQYF. The DNA for the CDR3 is TGTGCCAGCACTAGCGGGAGGAACGAGCAGTACTTC.

The rearrangement uses TRBV4-2 and TRBJ2-1; 9 bases map to TRBD1. With V trimmed by 4 bases and J by 7 bases, 2 bases remained unmatched. The CDR3 spans 13 residues. Germline values: CDR1 LGHNA, CDR2 YNFKEQ. The CDR3 DNA reads as TGTGCCAGCAGCCGGGACAGGGAAAATGAGCAGTTCTTC. It specifies CASSRDRENEQFF.

A single count supports this clone. The V gene is TRBV11-3, the J gene TRBJ2-7; D unresolved. The germline CDR1 and CDR2 sequences are SGHNT and YENEEA. The CDR3 loop spans 12 amino acids. The V end was cut by 0 bases, the J end by 5 bases, with 5 bases between. The CDR3 nucleotides are TGTGCCAGCAGCTTAGATCGGGACGAGCAGTACTTC. Translating it yields CASSLDRDEQYF.

This sequence joins TRBV25-1 and TRBJ2-5; the D gene is possibly TRBD1 (5 bases). The DNA end is more similar to TRBJ2-7, so the J call may be wrong. The CDR3 loop spans 16 amino acids. Per the germline V gene, CDR1 is MGHDK and CDR2 is SYGVNS. CDR3 amino acids: CASSARTDTFSYEQYF. The CDR3 DNA reads TGTGCCAGCAGTGCGAGGACGGACACATTCTCCTACGAGCAGTACTTC.